This entry lists 12 T cell receptor beta chains sequenced from one sample in a study of blood T cell repertoires in COVID-19. The data were produced by immunoSEQ multiplex PCR, yet TCRdb's version contains in-frame clones alone and is incomplete. The data contain tens of thousands of clones, around nine tenths of them singletons. Material: peripheral blood. Receptors originate from a human donor with active COVID-19. The donor label of this sample is uncertain.

The CDR3 protein is CASSPTGVYSEAFF. In nucleotides, the CDR3 is TGTGCCAGCAGCCCTACAGGGGTTTATTCTGAAGCTTTCTTT. The rearrangement joins TRBV3-1 (or the pseudogene TRBV3-2) to TRBJ1-1; 7 bases align to TRBD1. V lost 4 bases, J lost 6 bases, and 8 bases stayed unmatched. The CDR3 consists of 14 residues. The V gene's germline CDR1 is LGHDT and CDR2 YNNKEL (reference sequence).

This rearrangement joins TRBV4-3 to TRBJ2-6; tentatively, D is TRBD1 (5 bases). Germline V lookup: CDR1 LGHNA, CDR2 YSLEER. V lost 0 bases to trimming and J lost 0 bases, with 12 bases between them. This CDR3 region has 18 residues. The CDR3 here is CASSQDRGEYSGANVLTF. As DNA, the CDR3 is TGCGCCAGCAGCCAAGATAGGGGCGAATACTCTGGGGCCAACGTCCTGACTTTC.

CDR3 nucleotides: TGTGCCACCAGCAAAGGCCCACAGGGAGGGAGCAATCAGCCCCAGCATTTT. It translates to CATSKGPQGGSNQPQHF. The chain has TRBV15 and TRBJ1-5, with a tentative D call TRBD1 (6 bases). The CDR3 runs 17 residues. V was clipped by 4 bases and J by 1 base, with 17 bases between them. In germline, CDR1 is LNHNV, CDR2 YYDKDF (reference sequence).

This clone has a handful of counts. The genes are TRBV12-5 and TRBJ2-1, with 8 bases matching TRBD2. V lost 6 bases to trimming and J lost 3 bases; unmatched junction nucleotides: 4. CDR1 and CDR2 from the germline V gene are LGHNT and FRNRAP. The length of the CDR3 is 14 residues. CDR3 bases: TGTGCTAGTGGATTAGCGGGGATCTACAATGAGCAGTTCTTC. Translated: CASGLAGIYNEQFF.

CDR3 residues: CASSLAGTEKLFF. In DNA, the CDR3 is TGCGCCAGCAGCTTGGCCGGGACAGAAAAACTGTTTTTT. The chain joins TRBV5-1 to TRBJ1-4; D may be TRBD1 (6 bases). Trimming removed 0 bases from V and 8 bases from J, with 8 bases in between. CDR3 size: 13 residues. The germline gives CDR1 SGHRS, CDR2 YFSETQ.

The V and J genes are TRBV7-9 and TRBJ2-1; possibly TRBD2 for D (6 bases). The CDR3 covers 15 residues. V lost 2 bases, J lost 5 bases, and 13 bases lay in between. CDR1 and CDR2 (germline): SEHNR, FQNEAQ (reference sequence). CDR3 protein: CASSLPGRGHNEQFF. In DNA form, the CDR3 reads TGTGCCAGCAGCTTACCCGGGAGAGGGCACAATGAGCAGTTCTTC.

This rearrangement joins TRBV6-1 to TRBJ1-1, with D perhaps TRBD1 (5 bases). Per germline, CDR1 MNHNS and CDR2 SASEGT. The CDR3 consists of 15 residues. The V end was cut by 2 bases, the J end by 5 bases, with 15 bases between. Here the CDR3 DNA reads TGTGCCAGCAGTGAACTTAAGGGGCGCGTGACTGAAGCTTTCTTT. Amino acid sequence: CASSELKGRVTEAFF.

This clone was found once. The chain couples TRBV5-1 to TRBJ2-1; possible D gene TRBD1, 5 bases. V was shortened by 0 bases and J by 0 bases, with 7 bases between the two germline ends. The CDR3 extends over 15 amino acids. The V gene's germline CDR1 is SGHRS and CDR2 YFSETQ. In DNA, the CDR3 is TGCGCCAGCAGCTTGGGACAGAGCTCCTACAATGAGCAGTTCTTC. Amino acids: CASSLGQSSYNEQFF.

This clone was counted a single time. The J gene is TRBJ2-2, the V gene TRBV10-3; the D gene is possibly TRBD1 (6 bases). CDR1 ENHRY and CDR2 SYGVKD come from the germline V gene. Trimming took 2 bases from V and 1 from J, leaving 8 bases between them. CDR3 length equals 15 residues. The chain's CDR3 is CAISETGQNTGELFF. The CDR3 DNA reads TGTGCCATCAGTGAGACGGGACAGAACACCGGGGAGCTGTTTTTT.

J is TRBJ1-1 and V is TRBV27, with D uncertain. V was shortened by 5 bases and J by 1 base, with 11 bases between the two germline ends. Per the germline V gene, CDR1 is MNHEY and CDR2 is SMNVEV (reference sequence). The CDR3 totals 14 residues. CDR3 residues: CASSDPKRNTEAFF. The DNA for the CDR3 is TGTGCCAGCAGTGATCCCAAGAGGAACACTGAAGCTTTCTTT.

The gene calls are TRBV19 and TRBJ1-5, with D uncertain. The CDR3 totals 15 residues. Germline values: CDR1 LNHDA, CDR2 SQIVND (reference sequence). Trimming cost V 5 bases and J 2 bases, with 13 bases left between them. The CDR3 sequence is CASSPWTGGNQPQHF. The DNA for the CDR3 is TGTGCCAGTAGTCCTTGGACTGGGGGCAATCAGCCCCAGCATTTT.

The chain employs TRBV2 and TRBJ2-5; 8 nucleotides line up with TRBD1. The CDR3 covers 15 residues. With V trimmed by 6 bases and J by 5 bases, 11 bases remained unmatched. Germline V CDR1 and CDR2: SNHLY, FYNNEI. The CDR3 protein is CASRDRTGFQETQYF. The CDR3 DNA reads as TGTGCCAGCAGGGACCGGACAGGGTTTCAGGAGACCCAGTACTTC.